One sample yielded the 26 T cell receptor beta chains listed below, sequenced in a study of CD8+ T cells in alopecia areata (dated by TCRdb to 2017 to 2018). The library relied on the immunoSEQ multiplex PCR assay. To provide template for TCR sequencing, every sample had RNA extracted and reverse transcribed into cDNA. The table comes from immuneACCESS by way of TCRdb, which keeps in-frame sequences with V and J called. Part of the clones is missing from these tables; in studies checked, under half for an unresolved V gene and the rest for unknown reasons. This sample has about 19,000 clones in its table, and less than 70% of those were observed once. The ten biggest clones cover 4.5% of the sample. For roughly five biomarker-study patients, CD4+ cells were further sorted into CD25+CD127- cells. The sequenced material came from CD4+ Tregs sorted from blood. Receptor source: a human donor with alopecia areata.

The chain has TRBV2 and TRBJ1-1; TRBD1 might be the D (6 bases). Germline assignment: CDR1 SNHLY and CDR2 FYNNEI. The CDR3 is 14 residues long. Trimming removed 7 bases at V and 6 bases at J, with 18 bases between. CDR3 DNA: TGTGCCAGCAAGAGGGAGGGGGTAAGCGCTGAAGCTTTCTTT. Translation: CASKREGVSAEAFF. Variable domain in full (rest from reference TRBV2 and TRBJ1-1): EPEVTQTPSHQVTQMGQEVILRCVPISNHLYFYWYRQILGQKVEFLVSFYNNEISEKSEIFDDQFSVERPDGSNFTLKIRSTKLEDSAMYFCASKREGVSAEAFFGQGTRLTVV.

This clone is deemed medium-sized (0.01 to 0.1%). CDR3 loop: CASSSEDHRGYTF. The CDR3 region has the DNA TGTGCCAGCTCATCAGAGGACCATAGGGGCTACACCTTC. V and J are TRBV18 and TRBJ1-2; no clear D. The CDR3 is made up of 13 amino acids. In germline, CDR1 is KGHSH, CDR2 LQKENI. V was cut by 5 bases and J by 8 bases, with 15 bases left in between.

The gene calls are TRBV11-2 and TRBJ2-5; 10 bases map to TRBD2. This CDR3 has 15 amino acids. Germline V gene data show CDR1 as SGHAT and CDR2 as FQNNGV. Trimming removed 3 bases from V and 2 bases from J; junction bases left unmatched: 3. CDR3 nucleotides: TGTGCCAGCAGCTTTAGGACTAGCGGACAAGAGACCCAGTACTTC. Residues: CASSFRTSGQETQYF. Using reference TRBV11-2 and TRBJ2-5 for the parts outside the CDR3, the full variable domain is EAGVAQSPRYKIIEKRQSVAFWCNPISGHATLYWYQQILGQGPKLLIQFQNNGVVDDSQLPKDRFSAERLKGVDSTLKIQPAKLEDSAVYLCASSFRTSGQETQYFGPGTRLLVL.

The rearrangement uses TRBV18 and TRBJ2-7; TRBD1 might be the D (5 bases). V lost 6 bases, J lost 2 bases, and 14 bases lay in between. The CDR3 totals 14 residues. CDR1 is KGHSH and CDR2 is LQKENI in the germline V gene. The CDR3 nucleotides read TGTGCCAGCTCGAAAGGGGCGGTGACCTACGAGCAGTACTTC. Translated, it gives CASSKGAVTYEQYF.

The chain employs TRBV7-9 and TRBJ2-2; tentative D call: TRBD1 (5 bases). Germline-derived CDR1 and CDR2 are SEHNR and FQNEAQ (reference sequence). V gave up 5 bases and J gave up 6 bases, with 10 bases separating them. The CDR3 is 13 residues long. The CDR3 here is CASSTRVAGELFF. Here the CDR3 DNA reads TGTGCCAGCAGCACCAGGGTGGCCGGGGAGCTGTTTTTT.

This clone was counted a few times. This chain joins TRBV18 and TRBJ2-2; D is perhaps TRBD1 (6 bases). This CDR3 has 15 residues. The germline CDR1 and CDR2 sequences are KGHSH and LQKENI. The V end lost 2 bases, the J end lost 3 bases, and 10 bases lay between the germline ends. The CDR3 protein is CASSPRQADTGELFF. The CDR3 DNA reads TGTGCCAGCTCACCAAGACAGGCAGACACCGGGGAGCTGTTTTTT. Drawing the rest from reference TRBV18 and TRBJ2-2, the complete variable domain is NAGVMQNPRHLVRRRGQEARLRCSPMKGHSHVYWYRQLPEEGLKFMVYLQKENIIDESGMPKERFSAEFPKEGPSILRIQQVVRGDSAAYFCASSPRQADTGELFFGEGSRLTVL.

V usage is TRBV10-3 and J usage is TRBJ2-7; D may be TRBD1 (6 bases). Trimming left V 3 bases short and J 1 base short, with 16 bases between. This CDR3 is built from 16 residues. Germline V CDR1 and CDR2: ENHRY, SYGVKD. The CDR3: CAISESDKTGSYEQYF. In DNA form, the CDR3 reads TGTGCCATCAGTGAATCAGATAAAACAGGGTCCTACGAGCAGTACTTC.

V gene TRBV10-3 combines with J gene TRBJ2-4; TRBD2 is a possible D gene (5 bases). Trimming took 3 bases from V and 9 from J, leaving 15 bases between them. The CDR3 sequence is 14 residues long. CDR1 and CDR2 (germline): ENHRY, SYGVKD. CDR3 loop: CAISDPDGGGIQYF. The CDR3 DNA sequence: TGTGCCATCAGTGACCCTGACGGCGGAGGCATTCAGTACTTC.

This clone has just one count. CDR3 nucleotides: TGTGCCAGCACCCTGAGGGGAGAGACCCAGTACTTC. Translated, it gives CASTLRGETQYF. V and J are TRBV7-2 and TRBJ2-5; D possibly uses TRBD1 or TRBD2 (5 bases each). The germline V gene has CDR1 SGHTA and CDR2 FQGNSA. Trimming removed 7 bases at V and 4 bases at J, with 10 bases between. This CDR3 is built from 12 residues.

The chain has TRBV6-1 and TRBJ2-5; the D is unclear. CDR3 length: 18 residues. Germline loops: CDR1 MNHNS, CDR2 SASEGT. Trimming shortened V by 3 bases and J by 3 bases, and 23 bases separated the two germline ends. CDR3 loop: CASSDLYNPPFPEETQYF. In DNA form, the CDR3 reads TGTGCCAGCAGTGACCTATACAATCCACCATTCCCCGAAGAGACCCAGTACTTC.

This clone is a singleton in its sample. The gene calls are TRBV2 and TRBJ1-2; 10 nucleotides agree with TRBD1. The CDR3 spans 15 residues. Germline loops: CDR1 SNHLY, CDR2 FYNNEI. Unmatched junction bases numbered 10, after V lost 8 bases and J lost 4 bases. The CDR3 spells CASSPSTGGVYGYTF. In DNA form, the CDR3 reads TGTGCCAGCTCCCCATCGACAGGGGGCGTCTATGGCTACACCTTC.

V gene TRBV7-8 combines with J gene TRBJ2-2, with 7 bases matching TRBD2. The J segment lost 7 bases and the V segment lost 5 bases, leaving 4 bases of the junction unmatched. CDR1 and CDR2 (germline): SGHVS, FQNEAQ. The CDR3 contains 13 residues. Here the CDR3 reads CASSVIAGGELFF. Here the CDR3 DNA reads TGTGCCAGCAGCGTTATAGCGGGCGGGGAGCTGTTTTTT.

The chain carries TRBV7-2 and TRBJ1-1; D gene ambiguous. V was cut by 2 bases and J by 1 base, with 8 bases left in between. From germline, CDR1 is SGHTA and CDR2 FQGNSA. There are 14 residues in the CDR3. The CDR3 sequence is CASSLSSGNTEAFF. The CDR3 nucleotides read TGTGCCAGCAGCTTATCATCCGGGAACACTGAAGCTTTCTTT.

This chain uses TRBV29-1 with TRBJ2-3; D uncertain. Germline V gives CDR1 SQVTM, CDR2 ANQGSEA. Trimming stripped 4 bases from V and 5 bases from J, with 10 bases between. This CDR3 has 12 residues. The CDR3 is CSVVPSRDTQYF. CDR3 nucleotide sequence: TGCAGCGTTGTTCCTTCCCGAGATACGCAGTATTTT.

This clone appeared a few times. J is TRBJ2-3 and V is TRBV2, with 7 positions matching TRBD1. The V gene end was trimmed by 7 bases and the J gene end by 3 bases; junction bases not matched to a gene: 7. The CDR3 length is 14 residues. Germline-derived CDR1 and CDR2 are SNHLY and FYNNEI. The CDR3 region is CASKTGQNTDTQYF. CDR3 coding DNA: TGTGCCAGCAAAACGGGACAGAATACAGATACGCAGTATTTT.

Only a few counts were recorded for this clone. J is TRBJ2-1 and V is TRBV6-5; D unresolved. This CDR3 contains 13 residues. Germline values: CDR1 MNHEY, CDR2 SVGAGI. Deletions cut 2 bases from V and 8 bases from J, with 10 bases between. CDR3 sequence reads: CASSYKPPHEQFF. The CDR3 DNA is TGTGCCAGCAGTTACAAACCTCCGCATGAGCAGTTCTTC.

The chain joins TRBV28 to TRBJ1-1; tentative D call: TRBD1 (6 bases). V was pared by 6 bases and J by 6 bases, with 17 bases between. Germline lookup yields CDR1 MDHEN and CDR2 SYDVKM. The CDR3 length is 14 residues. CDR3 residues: CASRYTGIPPEAFF. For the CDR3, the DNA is TGTGCCAGCAGGTACACAGGGATCCCACCTGAAGCTTTCTTT. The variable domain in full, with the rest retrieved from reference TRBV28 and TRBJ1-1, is DVKVTQSSRYLVKRTGEKVFLECVQDMDHENMFWYRQDPGLGLRLIYFSYDVKMKEKGDIPEGYSVSREKKERFSLILESASTNQTSMYLCASRYTGIPPEAFFGQGTRLTVV.

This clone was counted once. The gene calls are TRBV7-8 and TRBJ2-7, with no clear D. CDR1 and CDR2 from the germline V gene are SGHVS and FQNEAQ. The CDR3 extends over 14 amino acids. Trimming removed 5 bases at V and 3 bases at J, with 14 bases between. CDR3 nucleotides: TGTGCCAGCAGCCTAGACTTTACCCTCTACGAGCAGTACTTC. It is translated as CASSLDFTLYEQYF.

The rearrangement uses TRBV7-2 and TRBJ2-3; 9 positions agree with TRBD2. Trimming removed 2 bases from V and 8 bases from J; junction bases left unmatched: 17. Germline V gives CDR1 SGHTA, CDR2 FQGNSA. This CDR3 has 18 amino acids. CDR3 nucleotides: TGTGCCAGCAGCTTAAATAATAACCCCGCGGGGGGGACCTCTACGCAGTATTTT. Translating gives CASSLNNNPAGGTSTQYF.

The CDR3 DNA follows: TGTGCCAGCAGTCCCGGGGGGGGCCTCTACGAGCAGTACTTC. Protein sequence: CASSPGGGLYEQYF. The chain links TRBV6-5 to TRBJ2-7, with 8 bases aligning to TRBD2. V was clipped by 5 bases and J by 3 bases; unmatched bases: 6. The CDR3 length is 14 residues. From germline, CDR1 is MNHEY and CDR2 SVGAGI.

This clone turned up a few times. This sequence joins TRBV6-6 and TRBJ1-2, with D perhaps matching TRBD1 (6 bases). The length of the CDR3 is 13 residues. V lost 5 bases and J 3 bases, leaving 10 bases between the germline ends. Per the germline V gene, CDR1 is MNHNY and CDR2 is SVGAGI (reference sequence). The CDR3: CASSQTGDYGYTF. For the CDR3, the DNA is TGTGCCAGCAGTCAGACAGGAGACTATGGCTACACCTTC.

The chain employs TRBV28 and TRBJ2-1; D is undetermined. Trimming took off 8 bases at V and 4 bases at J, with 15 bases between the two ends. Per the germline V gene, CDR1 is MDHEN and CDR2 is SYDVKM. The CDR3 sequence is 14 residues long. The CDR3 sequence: CASCQHREYNEQFF. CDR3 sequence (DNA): TGTGCCAGCTGTCAACACAGAGAGTACAATGAGCAGTTCTTC.

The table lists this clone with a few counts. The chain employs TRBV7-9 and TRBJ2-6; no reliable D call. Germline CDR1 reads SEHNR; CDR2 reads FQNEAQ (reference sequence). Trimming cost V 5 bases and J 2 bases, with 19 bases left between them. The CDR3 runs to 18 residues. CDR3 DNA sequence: TGTGCCAGCAGCCCTGACTTGCACGCTCCGGCTGGGGCCAACGTCCTGACTTTC. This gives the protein CASSPDLHAPAGANVLTF.

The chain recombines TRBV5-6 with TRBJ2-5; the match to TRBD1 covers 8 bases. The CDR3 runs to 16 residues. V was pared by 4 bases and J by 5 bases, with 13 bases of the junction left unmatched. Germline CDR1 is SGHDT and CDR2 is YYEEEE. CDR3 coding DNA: TGTGCCAGCAGCGCCGACAGGGGCCGGGTCGGGGAGACCCAGTACTTC. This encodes CASSADRGRVGETQYF. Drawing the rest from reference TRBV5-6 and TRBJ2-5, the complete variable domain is DAGVTQSPTHLIKTRGQQVTLRCSPKSGHDTVSWYQQALGQGPQFIFQYYEEEERQRGNFPDRFSGHQFPNYSSELNVNALLLGDSALYLCASSADRGRVGETQYFGPGTRLLVL.

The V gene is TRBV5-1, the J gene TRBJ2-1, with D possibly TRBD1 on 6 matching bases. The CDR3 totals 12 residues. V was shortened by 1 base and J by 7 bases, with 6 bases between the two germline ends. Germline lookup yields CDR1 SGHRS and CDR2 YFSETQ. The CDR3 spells CASSLQGNEQFF. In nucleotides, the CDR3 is TGCGCCAGCAGCTTGCAGGGGAATGAGCAGTTCTTC.

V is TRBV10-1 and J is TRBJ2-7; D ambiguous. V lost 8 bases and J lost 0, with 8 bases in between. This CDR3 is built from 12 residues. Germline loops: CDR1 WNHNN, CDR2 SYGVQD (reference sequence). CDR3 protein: CASGVSSYEQYF. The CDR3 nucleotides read TGCGCCAGCGGTGTTAGCTCCTACGAGCAGTACTTC.